Listed here are 31 T cell receptor beta chains from one sample, sequenced in a study of vaccination and CD4 T cells after COVID-19. TCRdb processed the PCR reads anew with MiXCR; each CDR3 protein has one entry. This sample has about 29,000 distinct CDR3 sequences, with approximately 49% found just once. Time point indicated: late sampling 161 to 241 days after vaccination in three convalescent patients. The sequences come from CD4+ T cells from blood, collected about 7 months after SARS-CoV-2 vaccination. These receptors were collected from a human donor who had recovered from COVID-19.

This rearrangement joins TRBV6-5 to TRBJ2-3, with TRBD2 identical over 9 bases. The CDR3 is 16 residues long. In germline, CDR1 is MNHEY, CDR2 SVGAGI. The junction had 7 bases not matched to a gene; V was cut back by 6 bases and J by 0 bases. CDR3 residues: CASSYVAGASTDTQYF. CDR3 coding DNA: TGTGCCAGCAGCTACGTAGCGGGAGCTAGCACAGATACGCAGTATTTT.

This clonotype showed up just a few times. The chain employs TRBV19 and TRBJ1-1; perhaps TRBD1 as D (5 bases). Looked up from germline, CDR1 is LNHDA and CDR2 is SQIVND (reference sequence). This CDR3 region has 13 residues. V was clipped by 5 bases and J by 1 base, with 8 bases between them. CDR3 sequence reads: CASSLGENTEAFF. The CDR3 DNA sequence: TGTGCCAGTAGTTTGGGGGAGAACACTGAAGCTTTCTTT.

CDR3 amino acids: CASSLREVYGYTF. CDR3 nucleotide sequence: TGTGCCAGCAGTTTAAGGGAAGTATATGGCTACACCTTC. The chain is built from TRBV28 and TRBJ1-2, with D unresolved. Trimming took off 2 bases at V and 5 bases at J, with 9 bases between the two ends. CDR3 length: 13 residues. Germline assignment: CDR1 MDHEN and CDR2 SYDVKM.

V usage is TRBV6-1 and J usage is TRBJ1-2, with 8 nucleotides matching TRBD1. The germline V gene has CDR1 MNHNS and CDR2 SASEGT. Germline trimming cut 3 bases from V and 7 bases from J; bases unmatched to any gene: 7. CDR3 length equals 14 residues. CDR3 bases: TGTGCCAGCAGTGAGCCGGACAGGGTGTCTGGCTACACCTTC. As protein: CASSEPDRVSGYTF.

The V call is TRBV19, the J call TRBJ2-7; D perhaps matches TRBD1 (6 bases). Germline V lookup: CDR1 LNHDA, CDR2 SQIVND (reference sequence). Trimming shortened V by 5 bases and J by 6 bases, and 14 bases separated the two germline ends. This CDR3 is 13 amino acids long. CDR3 in DNA: TGTGCCAGTAGTGCGCAACAGGGAAGCGAGCAGTACTTC. It encodes CASSAQQGSEQYF.

The genes are TRBV7-2 and TRBJ2-5; D not resolved. The CDR3 runs 17 residues. Trimming stripped 2 bases from V and 2 bases from J, with 18 bases between. CDR1 is SGHTA, CDR2 FQGNSA, per germline. This chain's CDR3 is CASSLSGRQQIQETQYF. DNA for the CDR3: TGTGCCAGCAGCTTATCCGGGCGTCAGCAGATACAAGAGACCCAGTACTTC.

In this sample, this clonotype turned up a few times. This sequence joins TRBV7-2 and TRBJ2-1; a weak D match, TRBD1 (6 bases). The CDR3 length is 12 residues. CDR1 and CDR2 from the germline V gene are SGHTA and FQGNSA. The ends were cut back, 3 bases at V and 11 bases at J, with 11 bases in the middle. The CDR3 sequence: CASSFTWGQQFF. DNA for the CDR3: TGTGCCAGCAGCTTTACGTGGGGGCAGCAGTTCTTC.

V and J are TRBV19 and TRBJ2-5, with 9 bases that match TRBD2. The CDR3 is 13 residues long. J lost 4 bases, V lost 4 bases, and 1 base had no gene match. Germline CDR1 reads LNHDA; CDR2 reads SQIVND (reference sequence). This CDR3 is CASSSGRVETQYF. Written as DNA, the CDR3 is TGTGCCAGTAGTAGCGGGAGGGTAGAGACCCAGTACTTC.

The chain recombines TRBV19 with TRBJ1-6; 10 bases line up with TRBD1. Germline V CDR1 and CDR2: LNHDA, SQIVND (reference sequence). Trimming at V came to 5 bases and at J to 9 bases, leaving 7 bases not matched to a gene. This CDR3 has 15 residues. In DNA, the CDR3 is TGTGCCAGTAGTCCTCGGACAGGGGGAACTTCACCCCTCCACTTT. Amino acids: CASSPRTGGTSPLHF.

This sequence joins TRBV7-9 and TRBJ2-7; a weak D match, TRBD2 (5 bases). The germline V gene has CDR1 SEHNR and CDR2 FQNEAQ (reference sequence). Deletions cut 5 bases from V and 7 bases from J, with 21 bases between. The CDR3 totals 15 residues. The CDR3 spells CASSPREEPYVEQYF. The CDR3 nucleotides are TGTGCCAGCAGCCCCCGGGAAGAGCCCTACGTGGAGCAGTACTTC.

The chain couples TRBV18 to TRBJ2-7; D is perhaps TRBD1 or TRBD2 (5 bases each). This CDR3 is 16 amino acids long. With 5 bases removed from V and 1 base from J, the gap between germline ends came to 18 bases. Germline CDR1 reads KGHSH; CDR2 reads LQKENI. CDR3 DNA: TGTGCCAGCTCAACGAGACTTGGGGGAGCTTCCTACGAGCAGTACTTC. Amino acids: CASSTRLGGASYEQYF. The full variable domain, its missing parts supplied by reference TRBV18 and TRBJ2-7, is NAGVMQNPRHLVRRRGQEARLRCSPMKGHSHVYWYRQLPEEGLKFMVYLQKENIIDESGMPKERFSAEFPKEGPSILRIQQVVRGDSAAYFCASSTRLGGASYEQYFGPGTRLTVT.

The chain joins TRBV6-1 to TRBJ2-6, with D possibly TRBD1 on 7 matching bases. Germline V gives CDR1 MNHNS, CDR2 SASEGT. Trimming took off 6 bases at V and 3 bases at J, with 24 bases between the two ends. The CDR3 sequence is 19 residues long. The CDR3 loop reads CASSPRTRGARDGANVLTF. In DNA form, the CDR3 reads TGTGCCAGCAGCCCGAGGACCAGGGGGGCCAGGGATGGGGCCAACGTCCTGACTTTC.

The V call is TRBV30, the J call TRBJ2-5; D may be TRBD2 (6 bases). This CDR3 has 14 amino acids. Between the trimmed V and J ends, which lost 5 bases and 7 bases, there was a span of 20 bases. Germline CDR1 is GTSNPN and CDR2 is SVGIG (reference sequence). DNA for the CDR3: TGTGCCTGGTTGGGGACGGGAGCCGGAGGGACCCAGTACTTC. Its translation: CAWLGTGAGGTQYF.

As to this clonotype: One junction end does not reproduce the germline sequence, and a read error may be involved. This chain links TRBV27 with TRBJ2-2, with D perhaps TRBD2 (6 bases). In germline, CDR1 is MNHEY, CDR2 SMNVEV (reference sequence). This CDR3 is 13 amino acids long. The CDR3 sequence is CASSLKGTGGLFF. CDR3 DNA sequence: TGTGCCAGCAGTTTAAAGGGGACCGGGGGGCTGTTTTTT.

The chain employs TRBV28 and TRBJ1-1; 8 bases match TRBD1. The V gene's germline CDR1 is MDHEN and CDR2 SYDVKM. The CDR3 is made up of 13 amino acids. Losses at the gene ends were 11 bases for V and 0 bases for J; bases not matched to a gene: 5. The CDR3 reads CALRGPMNTEAFF. The CDR3 coding sequence is TGTGCCCTCAGGGGGCCGATGAACACTGAAGCTTTCTTT.

This clonotype was observed once. For the CDR3, the DNA is TGTGCCACCAGCCGGGACGACCAAGAGACCCAGTACTTC. Translation: CATSRDDQETQYF. This chain uses TRBV15 with TRBJ2-5, with D perhaps matching TRBD1 or TRBD2 (5 bases each). The V gene's germline CDR1 is LNHNV and CDR2 YYDKDF (reference sequence). Deletions cut 5 bases from V and 0 bases from J, with 7 bases between. CDR3 length equals 13 residues.

The rearrangement joins TRBV10-3 to TRBJ1-2; D unclear. Germline CDR1 and CDR2: ENHRY and SYGVKD. V lost 2 bases to trimming and J lost 8 bases, with 9 bases between them. The CDR3 spans 12 residues. The CDR3 sequence: CAISEMAVGYTF. CDR3 nucleotide sequence: TGTGCCATCAGTGAGATGGCCGTAGGCTACACCTTC.

V is TRBV6-1 and J is TRBJ2-5, with 7 positions matching TRBD1. CDR1 is MNHNS and CDR2 is SASEGT in the germline V gene. J was trimmed by 6 bases and V by 6 bases; bases with no gene match: 10. The CDR3 extends over 14 amino acids. This chain's CDR3 is CASSPRDSRKTQYF. In DNA form, the CDR3 reads TGTGCCAGCAGCCCCCGGGACAGTAGGAAGACCCAGTACTTC.

The rearrangement joins TRBV4-3 to TRBJ2-2, with 7 bases lining up with TRBD2. This CDR3 is built from 16 residues. Trimming cost V 1 base and J 1 base; bases outside gene matches: 3. CDR1 is LGHNA, CDR2 YSLEER, per germline. CDR3 DNA: TGCGCCAGCAGCCAAGGCGCTAGCGGGAACACCGGGGAGCTGTTTTTT. Translation: CASSQGASGNTGELFF.

This clonotype was seen only once. V and J are TRBV27 and TRBJ2-2, with 11 bases aligning to TRBD2. The trim removed 7 bases at V and 1 base at J, leaving 5 bases unmatched. This CDR3 spans 16 amino acids. Germline-derived CDR1 and CDR2 are MNHEY and SMNVEV (reference sequence). The CDR3 DNA follows: TGTGCCAGCAAGTTCGGGACTAGCGGGAACACCGGGGAGCTGTTTTTT. Translation: CASKFGTSGNTGELFF.

V usage is TRBV28 and J usage is TRBJ1-5; D unclear. V was cut by 5 bases and J by 12 bases, with 20 bases left in between. This CDR3 contains 14 residues. Germline CDR1 and CDR2: MDHEN and SYDVKM. CDR3 amino acids: CASSGGFYWTYQHF. The CDR3, as DNA: TGTGCCAGCAGTGGCGGGTTTTACTGGACGTACCAGCATTTT.

V and J are TRBV11-2 and TRBJ2-1; 8 nucleotides align to TRBD1. Germline trimming cut 1 base from V and 3 bases from J; bases unmatched to any gene: 2. There are 15 residues in the CDR3. Germline V lookup: CDR1 SGHAT, CDR2 FQNNGV. The CDR3 DNA reads TGTGCCAGCAGCTTAGGACAGGGGAGCTACAATGAGCAGTTCTTC. Translated, it gives CASSLGQGSYNEQFF.

This chain joins TRBV20-1 and TRBJ2-7; 12 bases are a match to TRBD1. The V gene's germline CDR1 is DFQATT and CDR2 SNEGSKA (reference sequence). This CDR3 is 14 amino acids long. Trimming cost V 5 bases and J 7 bases; bases outside gene matches: 9. The CDR3 nucleotides read TGCAGTGCTGGGGACAGGGGGCTCGTGAGTGAGCAGTACTTC. Protein product: CSAGDRGLVSEQYF.

This clonotype was found a few times. This chain links TRBV20-1 with TRBJ2-7, with 13 bases aligning to TRBD2. The CDR3 covers 14 residues. CDR1 is DFQATT, CDR2 SNEGSKA, per germline (reference sequence). The trim removed 6 bases at V and 2 bases at J, leaving 4 bases unmatched. In DNA form, the CDR3 reads TGCAGTGCCCAGGGACTAGCGGGAACCTACGAGCAGTACTTC. It yields the protein CSAQGLAGTYEQYF.

The J gene is TRBJ1-2, the V gene TRBV20-1; TRBD1 aligns across 9 bases. The junction had 13 bases not matched to a gene; V was cut back by 6 bases and J by 11 bases. Germline CDR1 and CDR2: DFQATT and SNEGSKA (reference sequence). The CDR3 runs 13 residues. The CDR3 spells CSAKWTGEFRYTF. The CDR3 DNA reads TGCAGTGCAAAATGGACAGGGGAGTTCCGATACACCTTC.

The gene calls are TRBV29-1 and TRBJ2-1; D remains unclear. The CDR3 totals 14 residues. V was trimmed by 1 base and J by 7 bases, leaving 14 bases between them. Germline CDR1 reads SQVTM; CDR2 reads ANQGSEA. The CDR3 spells CSVEVRLVLNEQFF. CDR3 DNA sequence: TGCAGCGTTGAAGTCAGGCTAGTCCTAAATGAGCAGTTCTTC.

This clonotype was counted between two and nine times. V is TRBV20-1 and J is TRBJ2-2, with D perhaps assigned TRBD1 or TRBD2 (5 bases each). Germline V gives CDR1 DFQATT, CDR2 SNEGSKA (reference sequence). This CDR3 is 14 amino acids long. Trimming stripped 4 bases from V and 6 bases from J, with 15 bases between. CDR3 bases: TGCAGTGCTAAACGGGACCACTGGGCCGGGGAGCTGTTTTTT. It specifies CSAKRDHWAGELFF.

The chain links TRBV7-9 to TRBJ2-5, with 7 bases fitting TRBD1. The CDR3 loop spans 15 amino acids. Germline values: CDR1 SEHNR, CDR2 FQNEAQ (reference sequence). Trimming removed 0 bases from V and 5 bases from J; junction bases left unmatched: 6. The CDR3 is CASSLALTGSETQYF. In DNA form, the CDR3 reads TGTGCCAGCAGCTTAGCCTTGACAGGGAGCGAGACCCAGTACTTC.

V gene TRBV6-5 combines with J gene TRBJ1-1; no definite D call. Trimming shortened V by 4 bases and J by 0 bases, and 9 bases separated the two germline ends. The CDR3 runs to 14 residues. Germline loops: CDR1 MNHEY, CDR2 SVGAGI. The chain's CDR3 is CASSSGNMNTEAFF. In nucleotides, the CDR3 is TGTGCCAGCAGTTCTGGCAATATGAACACTGAAGCTTTCTTT.

The chain combines TRBV20-1 with TRBJ1-1; D call uncertain. This CDR3 contains 12 residues. Germline V gene lookup returns CDR1 DFQATT and CDR2 SNEGSKA (reference sequence). V was cut by 5 bases and J by 3 bases, with 10 bases left in between. The CDR3 reads CSAADGYTEAFF. CDR3 nucleotides: TGCAGTGCTGCTGACGGATACACTGAAGCTTTCTTT.

The chain links TRBV6-1 to TRBJ2-7; 9 nucleotides match TRBD1. The CDR3 covers 15 residues. The germline CDR1 and CDR2 sequences are MNHNS and SASEGT. V shed 8 bases and J 0 bases; nucleotides not matched to a gene: 8. The CDR3 DNA sequence: TGTGCCAGCGGGGACGGGGACAGGGTCTCCTACGAGCAGTACTTC. It codes for CASGDGDRVSYEQYF.